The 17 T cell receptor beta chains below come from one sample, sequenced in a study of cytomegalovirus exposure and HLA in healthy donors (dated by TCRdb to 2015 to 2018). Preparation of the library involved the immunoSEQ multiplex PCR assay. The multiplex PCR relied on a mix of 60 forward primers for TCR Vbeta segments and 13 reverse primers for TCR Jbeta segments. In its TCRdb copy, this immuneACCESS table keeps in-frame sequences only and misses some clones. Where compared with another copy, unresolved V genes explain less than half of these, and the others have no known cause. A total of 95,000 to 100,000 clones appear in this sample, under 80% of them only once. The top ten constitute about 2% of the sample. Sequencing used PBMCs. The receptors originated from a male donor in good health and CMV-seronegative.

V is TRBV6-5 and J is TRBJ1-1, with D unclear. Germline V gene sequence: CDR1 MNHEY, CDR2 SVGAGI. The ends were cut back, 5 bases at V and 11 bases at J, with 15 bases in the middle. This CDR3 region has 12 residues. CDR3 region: CASSRPEGEAFF. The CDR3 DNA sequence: TGTGCCAGCAGTCGCCCAGAGGGTGAGGCTTTCTTT.

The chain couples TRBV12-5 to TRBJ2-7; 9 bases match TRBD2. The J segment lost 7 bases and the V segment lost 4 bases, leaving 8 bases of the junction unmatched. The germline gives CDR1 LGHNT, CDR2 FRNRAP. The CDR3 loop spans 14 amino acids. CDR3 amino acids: CASGSLAGEGEQYF. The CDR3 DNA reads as TGTGCTAGTGGTTCCTTAGCGGGAGAGGGAGAGCAGTACTTC.

This chain's CDR3 is CAWRTGWDTEAFF. The CDR3 region has the DNA TGTGCCTGGAGGACAGGCTGGGACACTGAAGCTTTCTTT. This rearrangement joins TRBV30 to TRBJ1-1; a possible D gene is TRBD1 (6 bases). Between the trimmed V and J ends, which lost 3 bases and 3 bases, there was a span of 11 bases. Germline values: CDR1 GTSNPN, CDR2 SVGIG (reference sequence). The CDR3 has 13 amino acids. Full variable domain (outside the CDR3, taken from reference TRBV30 and TRBJ1-1): SQTIHQWPATLVQPVGSPLSLECTVEGTSNPNLYWYRQAAGRGLQLLFYSVGIGQISSEVPQNLSASRPQDRQFILSSKKLLLSDSGFYLCAWRTGWDTEAFFGQGTRLTVV.

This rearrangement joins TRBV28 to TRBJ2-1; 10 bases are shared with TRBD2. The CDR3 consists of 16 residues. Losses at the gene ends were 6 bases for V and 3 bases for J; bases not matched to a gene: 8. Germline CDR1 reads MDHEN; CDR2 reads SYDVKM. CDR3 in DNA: TGTGCCAGCAGCCCTATAGGACTAGCGGTCTACAATGAGCAGTTCTTC. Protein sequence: CASSPIGLAVYNEQFF.

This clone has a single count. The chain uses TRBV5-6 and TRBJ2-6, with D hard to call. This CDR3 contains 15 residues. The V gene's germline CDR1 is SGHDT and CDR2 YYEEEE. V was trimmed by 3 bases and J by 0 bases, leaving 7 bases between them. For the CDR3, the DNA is TGTGCCAGCAGCTACGACAACTCTGGGGCCAACGTCCTGACTTTC. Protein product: CASSYDNSGANVLTF.

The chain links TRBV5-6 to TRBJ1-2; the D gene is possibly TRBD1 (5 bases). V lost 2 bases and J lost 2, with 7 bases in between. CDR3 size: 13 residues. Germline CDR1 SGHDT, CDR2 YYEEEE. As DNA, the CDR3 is TGTGCCAGCAGCTTCGCAGGGAACTATGGCTACACCTTC. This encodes CASSFAGNYGYTF.

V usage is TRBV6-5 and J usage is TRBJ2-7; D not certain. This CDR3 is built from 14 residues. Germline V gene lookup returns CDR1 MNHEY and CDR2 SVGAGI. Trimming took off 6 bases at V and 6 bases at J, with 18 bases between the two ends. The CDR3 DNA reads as TGTGCCAGCAGGGAGTGGTCGCAAGCCCGCGAGCAGTACTTC. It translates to CASREWSQAREQYF.

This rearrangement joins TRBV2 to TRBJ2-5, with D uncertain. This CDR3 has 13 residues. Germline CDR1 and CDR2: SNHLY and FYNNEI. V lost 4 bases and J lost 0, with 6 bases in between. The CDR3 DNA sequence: TGTGCCAGCAGTGTACAGTACCAAGAGACCCAGTACTTC. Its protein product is CASSVQYQETQYF.

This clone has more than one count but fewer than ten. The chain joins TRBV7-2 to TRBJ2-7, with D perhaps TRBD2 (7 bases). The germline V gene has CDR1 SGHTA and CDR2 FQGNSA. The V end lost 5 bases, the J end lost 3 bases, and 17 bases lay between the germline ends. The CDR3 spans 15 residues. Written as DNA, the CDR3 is TGTGCCAGCAGCCCCCGAGGGGGGGACATCTACGAGCAGTACTTC. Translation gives CASSPRGGDIYEQYF.

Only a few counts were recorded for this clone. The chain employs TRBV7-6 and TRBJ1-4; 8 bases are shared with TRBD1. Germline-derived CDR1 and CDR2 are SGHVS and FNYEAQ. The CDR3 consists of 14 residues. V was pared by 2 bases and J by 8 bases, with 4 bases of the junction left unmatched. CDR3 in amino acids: CASSLHRGNEKLFF. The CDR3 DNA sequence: TGTGCCAGCAGCTTACACAGGGGGAACGAAAAACTGTTTTTT.

CDR3 sequence (DNA): TGTGCCAGCATCCCGCCGGGAGCCTATGGCTACACCTTC. Encoded protein: CASIPPGAYGYTF. The chain is built from TRBV28 and TRBJ1-2; D is ambiguous. Germline V lookup: CDR1 MDHEN, CDR2 SYDVKM. V lost 7 bases to trimming and J lost 4 bases, with 13 bases between them. The CDR3 has 13 amino acids.

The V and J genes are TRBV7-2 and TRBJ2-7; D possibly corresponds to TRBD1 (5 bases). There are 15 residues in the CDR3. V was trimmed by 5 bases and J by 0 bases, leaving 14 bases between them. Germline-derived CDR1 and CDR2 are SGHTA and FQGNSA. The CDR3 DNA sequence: TGTGCCAGCAGCCAACGGACAAAAACCTCCTACGAGCAGTACTTC. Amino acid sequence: CASSQRTKTSYEQYF.

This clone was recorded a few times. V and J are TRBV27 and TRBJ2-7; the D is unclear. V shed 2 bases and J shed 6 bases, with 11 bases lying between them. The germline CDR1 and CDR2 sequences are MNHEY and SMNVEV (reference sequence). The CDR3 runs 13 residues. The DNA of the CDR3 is TGTGCCAGCAGTTTAAGTGTCCTGCGCGAGCAGTACTTC. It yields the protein CASSLSVLREQYF.

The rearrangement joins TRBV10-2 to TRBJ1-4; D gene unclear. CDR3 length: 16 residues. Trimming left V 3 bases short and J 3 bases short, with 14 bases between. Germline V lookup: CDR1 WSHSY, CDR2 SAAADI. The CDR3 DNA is TGCGCCAGCAGTGACCCGAACCGTGCGGCTAATGAAAAACTGTTTTTT. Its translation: CASSDPNRAANEKLFF.

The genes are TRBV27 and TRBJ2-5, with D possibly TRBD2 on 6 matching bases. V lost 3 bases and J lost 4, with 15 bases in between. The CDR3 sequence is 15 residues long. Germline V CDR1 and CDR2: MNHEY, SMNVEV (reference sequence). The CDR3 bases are TGTGCCAGCAGTTTCGCGGGCAGGGAGGCAGAGACCCAGTACTTC. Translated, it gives CASSFAGREAETQYF.

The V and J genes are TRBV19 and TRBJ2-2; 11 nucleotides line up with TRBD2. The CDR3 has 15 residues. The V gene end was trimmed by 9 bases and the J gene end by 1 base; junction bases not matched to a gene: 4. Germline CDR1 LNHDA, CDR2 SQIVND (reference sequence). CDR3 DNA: TGTGCCAGCAAGGGACTAGCGGTGAACACCGGGGAGCTGTTTTTT. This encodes CASKGLAVNTGELFF.

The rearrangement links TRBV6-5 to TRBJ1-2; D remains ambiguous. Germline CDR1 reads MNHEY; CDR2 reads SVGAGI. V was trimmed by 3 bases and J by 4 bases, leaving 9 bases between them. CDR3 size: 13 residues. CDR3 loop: CASSYAVAYGYTF. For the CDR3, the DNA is TGTGCCAGCAGTTATGCCGTGGCCTATGGCTACACCTTC.